The 27 T cell receptor beta chains listed next were all sequenced from one sample in a study of cytomegalovirus exposure and HLA in healthy donors. This PCR relied on a set of 60 Vbeta primers and 13 Jbeta primers. Sequencing was performed with immunoSEQ multiplex PCR; in TCRdb, only in-frame clones are kept and a portion is missing. Counted here are about 120,000 clones, roughly 80% occurring once; the ten biggest clones make up 3.6%. Sequencing was done on a sample of PBMCs. The receptors were sampled from a woman in her thirties or forties in good health and CMV-seropositive.

The chain carries TRBV7-9 and TRBJ2-7; a possible D gene is TRBD1 (6 bases). The V end lost 6 bases, the J end lost 2 bases, and 11 bases lay between the germline ends. Germline CDR1 is SEHNR and CDR2 is FQNEAQ (reference sequence). The CDR3 spans 13 residues. The CDR3 DNA follows: TGTGCCAGCAGGAGTACAGGGACCTACGAGCAGTACTTC. Protein product: CASRSTGTYEQYF.

The chain joins TRBV6-5 to TRBJ2-3, with unresolved D. Germline CDR1 MNHEY, CDR2 SVGAGI. Trimming cost V 5 bases and J 9 bases, with 9 bases left between them. This CDR3 has 11 amino acids. The CDR3 loop is CASSRAETQYF. CDR3 sequence (DNA): TGTGCCAGCAGTCGTGCCGAGACGCAGTATTTT.

This chain uses TRBV27 with TRBJ1-2; D is unresolved. Germline V gene sequence: CDR1 MNHEY, CDR2 SMNVEV (reference sequence). The V end was cut by 4 bases, the J end by 0 bases, with 6 bases between. This CDR3 has 13 residues. The DNA of the CDR3 is TGTGCCAGCAGTTCTACAGCTAACTATGGCTACACCTTC. Translated: CASSSTANYGYTF.

The chain links TRBV11-3 to TRBJ2-5, with TRBD2 identical over 9 bases. After removal of 5 bases from V and 11 bases from J, the junction contained 12 bases not matched to a gene. The CDR3 covers 14 residues. Looked up from germline, CDR1 is SGHNT and CDR2 is YENEEA. The CDR3 loop is CASSTNSGGWEQYF. The CDR3 nucleotides read TGTGCCAGCAGCACAAATAGCGGGGGTTGGGAGCAGTACTTC.

The J gene is TRBJ2-1, the V gene TRBV5-4; 13 nucleotides line up with TRBD2. The CDR3 totals 16 residues. Trimming cost V 1 base and J 8 bases; bases outside gene matches: 6. The V gene's germline CDR1 is SGHNT and CDR2 YYREEE (reference sequence). CDR3 loop: CASSLISGLAGHEQFF. CDR3 nucleotide sequence: TGTGCCAGCAGCTTGATCTCGGGACTAGCGGGACATGAGCAGTTCTTC.

As to this clone: The junction differs from germline at one of its ends, possibly a read error. CDR3 DNA sequence: TGTTCCAGCAGCTTAGGGGGGAGGTACGAGCAGTACTTC. This codes for CSSSLGGRYEQYF. The chain uses TRBV7-9 and TRBJ2-7; D may be TRBD1 or TRBD2 (6 bases each). Germline CDR1 reads SEHNR; CDR2 reads FQNEAQ (reference sequence). CDR3 length: 13 amino acids.

There are a few counts of this clone. The CDR3 DNA follows: TGTGCCAGCAGCTACCCGGAAAGGGAGAGCTCAGATACGCAGTATTTT. It encodes CASSYPERESSDTQYF. The J gene is TRBJ2-3, the V gene TRBV7-2; D perhaps matches TRBD2 (5 bases). Trimming cost V 4 bases and J 4 bases, with 18 bases left between them. There are 16 residues in the CDR3. Germline V lookup: CDR1 SGHTA, CDR2 FQGNSA.

The genes are TRBV5-1 and TRBJ1-1; 7 bases align to TRBD1. After removal of 1 base from V and 0 bases from J, the junction contained 6 bases not matched to a gene. This CDR3 comprises 16 residues. Per germline, CDR1 SGHRS and CDR2 YFSETQ. The CDR3 DNA is TGCGCCAGCAGCTTGACAGGGGACCTCATGAACACTGAAGCTTTCTTT. It encodes CASSLTGDLMNTEAFF.

The J gene is TRBJ2-1, the V gene TRBV7-2, with 7 bases lining up with TRBD1. The CDR3 has 16 amino acids. V lost 2 bases to trimming and J lost 2 bases; unmatched junction nucleotides: 6. CDR1 is SGHTA, CDR2 FQGNSA, per germline. The DNA of the CDR3 is TGTGCCAGCAGCTTAATGGACAGGTTGCCCTACAATGAGCAGTTCTTC. Its protein product is CASSLMDRLPYNEQFF.

This CDR3 reads CASSATGEGPYGYTF. The CDR3 DNA is TGCGCCAGCAGCGCCACAGGGGAAGGACCCTATGGCTACACCTTC. The genes are TRBV5-1 and TRBJ1-2; 7 bases agree with TRBD1. Germline V gene lookup returns CDR1 SGHRS and CDR2 YFSETQ. V trimming: 4 bases; J trimming: 4 bases; junction bases outside the gene matches: 10. CDR3 length: 15 amino acids.

This rearrangement joins TRBV30 to TRBJ2-3, with TRBD2 matching 11 bases. Germline loops: CDR1 GTSNPN, CDR2 SVGIG (reference sequence). This CDR3 contains 16 residues. The J segment lost 4 bases and the V segment lost 2 bases, leaving 8 bases of the junction unmatched. DNA of the CDR3: TGTGCCTGGAGTCTAGGACTAGCGGGTCTTCCAGATACGCAGTATTTT. The encoded protein is CAWSLGLAGLPDTQYF.

The chain couples TRBV9 to TRBJ2-1; 15 positions agree with TRBD2. Looked up from germline, CDR1 is SGDLS and CDR2 is YYNGEE. V shed 4 bases and J 9 bases; nucleotides not matched to a gene: 11. The CDR3 consists of 17 residues. CDR3 DNA sequence: TGTGCCAGCAGCCCGAATGAGGGACTAGCGGGAGGAAGTGAGCAGTTCTTC. It encodes CASSPNEGLAGGSEQFF.

This chain links TRBV4-3 with TRBJ1-4; the match to TRBD1 covers 7 bases. Germline CDR1 is LGHNA and CDR2 is YSLEER. The junction had 8 bases not matched to a gene; V was cut back by 0 bases and J by 7 bases. CDR3 size: 16 residues. This CDR3 reads CASSQEKRSGGEKLFF. The CDR3 nucleotides are TGCGCCAGCAGCCAAGAGAAACGGTCAGGGGGTGAAAAACTGTTTTTT.

J is TRBJ1-1 and V is TRBV7-3; the D is unclear. Germline CDR1 and CDR2: SGHTA and FQGTGA. Trimming took off 2 bases at V and 1 base at J, with 8 bases between the two ends. The CDR3 runs 14 residues. For the CDR3, the DNA is TGTGCCAGCAGCTTACGAGGGAGGAACACTGAAGCTTTCTTT. Translating gives CASSLRGRNTEAFF.

The chain joins TRBV7-3 to TRBJ1-1; 8 bases align to TRBD1. After removal of 5 bases from V and 3 bases from J, the junction contained 5 bases not matched to a gene. The CDR3 runs 14 residues. Looked up from germline, CDR1 is SGHTA and CDR2 is FQGTGA. The CDR3 bases are TGTGCCAGCAGCGAGACAGGGGCGGACACTGAAGCTTTCTTT. As protein: CASSETGADTEAFF.

CDR3 protein: CAWSVQGMSTEAFF. The DNA of the CDR3 is TGTGCCTGGAGTGTACAGGGTATGAGCACTGAAGCTTTCTTT. The gene calls are TRBV30 and TRBJ1-1, with D possibly being TRBD1 (6 bases). The germline gives CDR1 GTSNPN, CDR2 SVGIG (reference sequence). V shed 0 bases and J shed 4 bases, with 12 bases lying between them. CDR3 length: 14 residues.

The count of this clone is one. The rearrangement uses TRBV2 and TRBJ2-1, with D unclear. The CDR3 loop spans 10 amino acids. Germline V lookup: CDR1 SNHLY, CDR2 FYNNEI. Trimming removed 9 bases at V and 8 bases at J, with 8 bases between. The CDR3 coding sequence is TGTGCCAGTCGCGGCGATGAGCAGTTCTTC. Encoded protein: CASRGDEQFF.

The chain couples TRBV5-4 to TRBJ2-4; 7 bases are shared with TRBD1. CDR1 is SGHNT, CDR2 YYREEE, per germline (reference sequence). The CDR3 spans 14 residues. The J segment lost 7 bases and the V segment lost 2 bases, leaving 6 bases of the junction unmatched. The CDR3 sequence: CASSFSQGRNIQYF. The CDR3 region has the DNA TGTGCCAGCAGCTTTTCACAGGGGCGGAACATTCAGTACTTC.

The chain carries TRBV7-6 and TRBJ1-3; D is unresolved. V was clipped by 3 bases and J by 0 bases, with 15 bases between them. This CDR3 region has 17 residues. Germline CDR1 SGHVS, CDR2 FNYEAQ. CDR3 in amino acids: CASSFDHDGSSGNTIYF. The CDR3 bases are TGTGCCAGCAGCTTTGACCACGACGGGAGCTCTGGAAACACCATATATTTT.

In its sample, this clone was seen a few times. The chain combines TRBV28 with TRBJ2-7, with a weak D call TRBD2 (6 bases). V gave up 9 bases and J gave up 6 bases, with 15 bases separating them. The CDR3 runs 12 residues. Germline CDR1 reads MDHEN; CDR2 reads SYDVKM. Here the CDR3 reads CASTPGSREQYF. DNA for the CDR3: TGTGCCAGTACACCCGGGAGCCGCGAGCAGTACTTC.

This clone was recorded once. This chain links TRBV7-2 with TRBJ2-5; D ambiguous. V lost 5 bases, J lost 5 bases, and 15 bases lay in between. CDR1 and CDR2 (germline): SGHTA, FQGNSA. CDR3 size: 14 residues. The CDR3 nucleotides read TGTGCCAGCAGCCTCAACCCCGGTCCCGAGACCCAGTACTTC. Protein sequence: CASSLNPGPETQYF.

The chain employs TRBV7-3 and TRBJ2-7; TRBD1 might be the D (7 bases). The CDR3 is 13 residues long. The V end lost 4 bases, the J end lost 3 bases, and 10 bases lay between the germline ends. Germline values: CDR1 SGHTA, CDR2 FQGTGA. DNA of the CDR3: TGTGCCAGCAGCTCAGGGGGAGGCTACGAGCAGTACTTC. This encodes CASSSGGGYEQYF. Full variable domain (rest looked up from reference TRBV7-3 and TRBJ2-7): GAGVSQTPSNKVTEKGKYVELRCDPISGHTALYWYRQSLGQGPEFLIYFQGTGAADDSGLPNDRFFAVRPEGSVSTLKIQRTERGDSAVYLCASSSGGGYEQYFGPGTRLTVT.

This clone has more than one count but fewer than ten. The germline gene is not matched at one end of the junction; a read error may be the cause. Other DNA sequences of this sample code for an identical CDR3. The chain couples TRBV5-6 to TRBJ1-4, with 9 nucleotides matching TRBD1. The CDR3 is 15 amino acids. Germline loops: CDR1 SGHDT, CDR2 YYEEEE. CDR3 in amino acids: CASSGLRQGGEKLFF. DNA of the CDR3: TGTGCAAGCAGCGGCCTACGACAGGGGGGGGAAAAACTGTTTTTT.

This clone was detected only a few times. V gene TRBV6-4 combines with J gene TRBJ2-3; 7 nucleotides match TRBD1. CDR3 length: 16 residues. V was clipped by 3 bases and J by 1 base; unmatched bases: 7. From germline, CDR1 is MRHNA and CDR2 SNTAGT. CDR3 region: CASSEGIQGGTDTQYF. CDR3 in DNA: TGTGCCAGCAGTGAGGGAATCCAGGGGGGCACAGATACGCAGTATTTT.

Remarks on this clone: The CDR3 does not end in the conserved phenylalanine or tryptophan, so this is likely a read error. The V and J genes are TRBV5-1 and TRBJ2-7, with a weak D call TRBD1 (5 bases). V was cut by 0 bases and J by 0 bases, with 7 bases left in between. Germline CDR1 reads SGHRS; CDR2 reads YFSETQ. The CDR3 is 14 amino acids. The chain's CDR3 is CASSLETDSYEQYL. CDR3 DNA sequence: TGCGCCAGCAGCTTGGAGACAGACTCCTACGAGCAGTACCTC.

The chain carries TRBV28 and TRBJ1-1; TRBD1 is a possible D gene (5 bases). The CDR3 has 14 residues. The germline V and J ends were trimmed by 6 bases and 4 bases, with 15 bases remaining between them. From germline, CDR1 is MDHEN and CDR2 SYDVKM. CDR3 sequence (DNA): TGTGCCAGCAGCAGCAGCTCAGGGATCACTGAAGCTTTCTTT. It yields the protein CASSSSSGITEAFF.

The chain links TRBV4-3 to TRBJ2-2; 10 bases are a match to TRBD2. Germline assignment: CDR1 LGHNA and CDR2 YSLEER. The CDR3 is made up of 16 amino acids. Germline trimming cut 4 bases from V and 1 base from J; bases unmatched to any gene: 3. This CDR3 reads CASSPSGRENTGELFF. The CDR3 region has the DNA TGCGCCAGCAGCCCCAGCGGGAGGGAGAACACCGGGGAGCTGTTTTTT.